A single TCR beta chain is shown here with its context. Its specific antigen is unknown. No clone much larger than this one lies a single base away; base qualities are absent. Library construction relied on the immunoSEQ multiplex PCR assay. Each sample had about 10^5 TCR templates assayed by the deep sequencing platform. Genomic DNA extracted from sorted T cells was the material used for TCRbeta CDR3 sequencing. The authors processed their data as follows. The R programming language was used for clonal analysis of TCRbeta CDR3 data. Alloreactive CD4+ and CD8+ clones were defined by comparing unstimulated samples with post-reaction CFSE-low samples. Alloreactive CD4+ clones were assigned to regulatory or non-regulatory origin by matching sequences to sorted unstimulated Treg and non-Treg repertoires. The source is immuneACCESS, and TCRdb retained only in-frame sequences with V and J called. Part of the clones is not carried over; for the studies checked, unresolved V genes explain less than half of this, and the remainder is unexplained. The D gene and trimming were derived from the DNA, and the V and J assignments and clone size from that table. A total of about 69,000 clones appear in this sample, around nine tenths of them only once. The top ten clones comprise over 1.5% of the sample.

This sample was included in a study of siplizumab effects on memory and regulatory T cells (dated by TCRdb to 2018 to 2020). Study-wide context: The effect of the anti-CD2 antibody siplizumab on alloreactive T-cell subsets was examined in allogeneic mixed lymphocyte reactions constructed from human PBMCs. What the authors observed across the whole study: In reactions with siplizumab, an average of about 62% of mappable alloreactive CD4+ clones were Treg-derived, compared with about 27% in control reactions. The suppressive function of proliferating Tregs from siplizumab cultures was not functionally confirmed. Because sequences below about 10^-5 frequency were poorly captured, only a minor fraction of alloreactive clones could be mapped to unstimulated subsets. Unstimulated naive T cells appeared to be more diverse than memory T cells, and naive cells seemed to make a substantial contribution to the alloresponse. Roughly 75-96% of proliferating CD4+ or CD8+ clones could not be assigned a naive or memory phenotype. Siplizumab significantly reduced the cumulative frequency of alloreactive sequences traceable to unstimulated CD4+ memory T cells.

Sorted unstimulated T cells, along with proliferating T cells recovered from mixed lymphocyte reactions, underwent TCRbeta CDR3 sequencing. Fresh whole blood from approximately 11 HLA-typed healthy donors served as the source for isolating PBMCs. To map where alloreactive clones came from, CD4+ regulatory T cells in the unstimulated state were FACS-sorted. Per the germline V gene (reference sequence), GTSNPN is the CDR1 and SVGIG is the CDR2. CDR3 length: 11 amino acids, cysteine to phenylalanine. The retained sequence is limited to the CDR3, 33 bases, with the frame set at the first base. V is shortened by 1 base, J by 9 bases, and the region joining them spans 7 bases.

The chain couples TRBV30 to TRBJ1-5; a confident D gene designation cannot be given. This receptor was taken from a human donor in good health. Sequences were obtained from Tregs sorted from blood. The DNA reads TGTGCCTGGAGTGGAATCGGGCCCCAGCATTTT. Its protein is CAWSGIGPQHF.